The rows below give T cell receptor beta chains drawn from one sample of a study of Graves' ophthalmopathy and Graves' hyperthyroidism. TCRdb re-analysed the multiplex PCR reads in MiXCR, keeping a single row per CDR3 protein. Here the sample spans about 620,000 distinct CDR3 sequences, approximately 21% being singletons. The sample was peripheral blood. The source is a woman between 18 and 29 years old with stable Graves' hyperthyroidism. Some clones in this sample may be carry-over from other donors' samples. Both conserved end residues are trimmed from each CDR3. Clone sizes are given selectively: once, few, many, or a class where the clone is expanded.

J: TRBJ1-2
V: TRBV12-3/TRBV12-4
size: many
CDR3: ASSFLDRGYGYT

J: TRBJ2-2
V: TRBV5-1
size: .
CDR3: ASSWSAGQSNTGELF

J: TRBJ1-6
V: TRBV12-3/TRBV12-4
size: many
CDR3: ATTGQSHSPLH

J: TRBJ1-2
V: TRBV28
size: many
CDR3: ASSNRIYGYT

J: TRBJ1-2
V: TRBV6-2/TRBV6-3
size: many
CDR3: ASSYTGSYGYT

J: TRBJ1-5
V: TRBV15
size: many
CDR3: ATSRDFARGSNQPQH

J: TRBJ2-7
V: TRBV10-3
size: few
CDR3: AISEGVGEQY

J: TRBJ1-2
V: TRBV4-1
size: few
CDR3: ASSQGGFRDYGYT

J: TRBJ1-1
V: TRBV11-2
size: many
CDR3: ASSLTPTEAF

J: TRBJ1-6
V: TRBV6-5
size: few
CDR3: ASSYGTGTLSPLH

J: TRBJ2-2
V: TRBV28
size: many
CDR3: ASRTGNTGELF

J: TRBJ2-5
V: TRBV12-3/TRBV12-4
size: many
CDR3: ASKPGQTQETQY

J: TRBJ1-3
V: TRBV11-2
size: many
CDR3: ASSLGGGYGNTIY

J: TRBJ2-7
V: TRBV12-3/TRBV12-4
size: many
CDR3: ASSLQTGAEVD

J: TRBJ2-6
V: TRBV6-1
size: .
CDR3: ASMGGARGSGANVLT

J: TRBJ1-2
V: TRBV25-1
size: .
CDR3: ASSEYPPPGGANYGYT

J: TRBJ2-2
V: TRBV7-8
size: many
CDR3: ASGLVKGTGELF

J: TRBJ1-2
V: TRBV6-2/TRBV6-3
size: many
CDR3: ASNSRTGGGCGYT